The rows below give T cell receptor beta chains drawn from one sample of a study of blood T cells in healthy people across ages. TCRdb itself ran the 5' RACE reads through MiXCR, one entry per CDR3 protein. The table lists under 1,000,000 distinct CDR3 sequences, 30% to 45% of them singletons, with roughly 13% in the top ten. The sample consisted of blood. These receptors were obtained from a man aged 18 to 35 in good health. The CDR3 runs from the conserved cysteine through the conserved F or W.

v_gene,CDR3aa
TRBV4-1,CASSQVQTMDGNTIYF
TRBV7-2,CASSLWGGDYGYTF
TRBV5-6,CASSSLGGMNTEAFF
TRBV2,CASRKGQESSYEQYF
TRBV6-1,CASSEALRDVYGYTF
TRBV12-3/TRBV12-4,CASSWGGNTEAFF
TRBV7-9,CASSPRPGHRSYNEQFF
TRBV4-3,CASSQGERGGRADTQYF
TRBV20-1,CSARDLAPTDTQYF
TRBV2,CASSVAGQLLFF
TRBV12-3/TRBV12-4,CASNHRDRDRNTIYF
TRBV4-2,CASSQDPPLAGGTDTQYF
TRBV7-8,CASSFDRTGANTGELFF
TRBV29-1,CSVRDRVHGYTF
TRBV21-1,CASEGDGYNEQYF
TRBV20-1,CSARDPNSNQPQHF
TRBV6-2/TRBV6-3,CASSYGNDRAQYF
TRBV7-6,CASSLPGRTLNEQFF
TRBV7-2,CASSLGGGFNYGYTF
TRBV5-1,CASSCSGANVLTF
TRBV27,CASSPPGLGDASTDTQYF
TRBV25-1,CASSEGGGNYGYTF
TRBV20-1,CSARRSQGAEAFF
TRBV30,CALGVDFTEAFF
TRBV10-3,CAISESSQVISYGYTF
TRBV7-2,CASSSLLETQYF
TRBV7-8,CASSSEGQAGNEQFF
TRBV24-1,CATSDPGQEGTDTQYF
TRBV12-3/TRBV12-4,CASSLEGVNEQYF
TRBV30,CAWSGSADTQYF
TRBV20-1,CSARLQGANYNEQFF
TRBV4-3,CASSQDAGMNTEAFF
TRBV20-1,CSARAPSETQYF
TRBV9,CASSTYSGGGTDTQYF
TRBV7-8,CASGRGTDDEQYF
TRBV28,CASSPYRTGATDTQYF
TRBV2,CASSAGQDYDYTF
TRBV7-9,CASSLDSDIGGYTF
TRBV18,CASLQTRGQGHYEQYF
TRBV13,CASSLLAGVPYEQYF
TRBV20-1,CSALPGTSSSYEQYF
TRBV14,CASSLTLTGRNNEQFF
TRBV7-6,CASSTGETYEQYF
TRBV6-1,CASSRRGGHDNTGELFF
TRBV12-3/TRBV12-4,CASSLREARGEAFF
TRBV7-2,CASSPIYQETQYF
TRBV7-2,CASSQGMENTEAFF
TRBV2,CASSERDRSEKLFF
TRBV12-3/TRBV12-4,CASSTGYPGETQFF
TRBV12-3/TRBV12-4,CASSLSPISEQYF
TRBV7-2,CASSAGDYEQYF
TRBV12-3/TRBV12-4,CASSRRITGELFF
TRBV7-6,CASSPLAVYQETQYF
TRBV29-1,CSVAQGPTNEQFF
TRBV30,CAWSVSGGAEDEQFF